The 29 T cell receptor beta chains in this list originate from one sample, sequenced in a study of CD8 T cells in ankylosing spondylitis. One entry per CDR3 protein results from TCRdb running MiXCR on the 5' RACE reads. Here the sample spans 250,000 to 400,000 distinct CDR3 sequences, approximately 10% being singletons. Sequencing was done on a sample of blood, either unsorted or a sorted T cell fraction (not recorded which). The receptors stem from a female donor with ankylosing spondylitis or in good health (not recorded which).

This clonotype has at least ten counts. The junction departs from germline at one end; a sequencing error may be responsible. This rearrangement joins TRBV5-1 to TRBJ2-7; D call uncertain. Germline CDR1 SGHRS, CDR2 YFSETQ. CDR3 length: 12 residues. Here the CDR3 reads CASSLNSNEQYF. CDR3 nucleotides: TGCGCCAGCAGCCTCAACTCCAACGAGCAGTACTTC.

There are a few counts of this clonotype. The chain is built from TRBV6-1 and TRBJ1-2; tentative D call: TRBD1 (5 bases). Deletions cut 8 bases from V and 4 bases from J, with 11 bases between. The germline gives CDR1 MNHNS, CDR2 SASEGT. There are 12 residues in the CDR3. In DNA form, the CDR3 reads TGTGCCAGCGGGGGACGGTCCTATGGCTACACCTTC. This gives the protein CASGGRSYGYTF.

The V call is TRBV20-1, the J call TRBJ1-2, with a tentative D call TRBD1 (5 bases). Germline CDR1 is DFQATT and CDR2 is SNEGSKA (reference sequence). The CDR3 is 12 amino acids. The germline V and J ends were trimmed by 4 bases and 2 bases, with 8 bases remaining between them. The CDR3 sequence: CSAKDTNYGYTF. The CDR3 nucleotides read TGCAGTGCTAAGGACACGAACTATGGCTACACCTTC.

This clonotype came up many times. The rearrangement uses TRBV29-1 and TRBJ2-4; TRBD2 aligns across 11 bases. Trimming took 8 bases from V and 0 from J; bases not matched to a gene: 12. This CDR3 comprises 17 residues. Germline V CDR1 and CDR2: SQVTM, ANQGSEA. Written as DNA, the CDR3 is TGCAGCATCCAACTAGCGGGGGAATCTCTAGCCAAAAACATTCAGTACTTC. This sequence encodes CSIQLAGESLAKNIQYF.

This clonotype has a count of ten or more. V gene TRBV28 combines with J gene TRBJ2-5; D possibly corresponds to TRBD2 (5 bases). Looked up from germline, CDR1 is MDHEN and CDR2 is SYDVKM. V shed 3 bases and J shed 4 bases, with 12 bases lying between them. The CDR3 runs 14 residues. The CDR3 sequence is CASSFVGSRETQYF. As DNA, the CDR3 is TGTGCCAGCAGTTTCGTGGGGAGCCGAGAGACCCAGTACTTC.

The rearrangement joins TRBV20-1 to TRBJ1-5, with 9 nucleotides matching TRBD1. Unmatched junction bases numbered 10, after V lost 3 bases and J lost 7 bases. The CDR3 consists of 15 residues. Looked up from germline, CDR1 is DFQATT and CDR2 is SNEGSKA (reference sequence). The CDR3 DNA reads as TGCAGTGCTAGGAGTCCCGGGACAGGGCTCCAGCCCCAGCATTTT. Translation gives CSARSPGTGLQPQHF.

This clonotype was picked up many times. The chain combines TRBV5-1 with TRBJ2-7; no reliable D call. Germline V gene sequence: CDR1 SGHRS, CDR2 YFSETQ. This CDR3 has 13 residues. The V and J ends lost 1 base and 1 base respectively, with 6 bases between them. Here the CDR3 reads CASSLTESYEQYF. For the CDR3, the DNA is TGCGCCAGCAGCTTGACAGAATCCTACGAGCAGTACTTC.

This clonotype has just a few counts. The chain recombines TRBV15 with TRBJ2-2, with 10 bases aligning to TRBD2. From germline, CDR1 is LNHNV and CDR2 YYDKDF (reference sequence). CDR3 length: 19 residues. V dropped 2 bases and J dropped 3; count of bases not matched to a gene: 12. In nucleotides, the CDR3 is TGTGCCACCAGCAGATCCCACCCCCTAGCGGGAGATTACACCGGGGAGCTGTTTTTT. Translating it yields CATSRSHPLAGDYTGELFF.

This clonotype was seen many times. The J gene is TRBJ1-3, the V gene TRBV5-1; 8 bases are a match to TRBD1. V shed 4 bases, J shed 0 bases, and the junction held 6 bases outside the gene matches. There are 16 residues in the CDR3. Germline V lookup: CDR1 SGHRS, CDR2 YFSETQ. The CDR3 nucleotides read TGCGCCAGCAGCGACGGACAGGGATTCTCTGGAAACACCATATATTTT. Translated, it gives CASSDGQGFSGNTIYF.

This clonotype was seen at least ten times. The chain uses TRBV7-9 and TRBJ2-3; unclear D gene. CDR3 size: 16 residues. Germline CDR1 and CDR2: SEHNR and FQNEAQ (reference sequence). The V end was cut by 1 base, the J end by 2 bases, with 13 bases between. The CDR3 region has the DNA TGTGCCAGCAGCTTAGAGGCTTTTTCCGACACAGATACGCAGTATTTT. Protein sequence: CASSLEAFSDTDTQYF.

The table lists this clonotype with a few counts. V and J are TRBV11-3 and TRBJ1-1; 8 bases line up with TRBD1. Looked up from germline, CDR1 is SGHNT and CDR2 is YENEEA. Trimming cost V 5 bases and J 0 bases; bases outside gene matches: 5. This CDR3 is built from 15 residues. The CDR3 protein is CASSLGGQVNTEAFF. In nucleotides, the CDR3 is TGTGCCAGCAGCCTGGGGGGACAGGTGAACACTGAAGCTTTCTTT. The full variable domain, with the rest looked up from reference TRBV11-3 and TRBJ1-1, is EAGVVQSPRYKIIEKKQPVAFWCNPISGHNTLYWYLQNLGQGPELLIRYENEEAVDDSQLPKDRFSAERLKGVDSTLKIQPAELGDSAVYLCASSLGGQVNTEAFFGQGTRLTVV.

At least ten counts were recorded for this clonotype. This chain links TRBV6-5 with TRBJ1-1; D unclear. This CDR3 region has 14 residues. V was shortened by 0 bases and J by 2 bases, with 7 bases between the two germline ends. In germline, CDR1 is MNHEY, CDR2 SVGAGI. CDR3 amino acids: CASSYSPQNTEAFF. The CDR3 coding sequence is TGTGCCAGCAGTTACTCACCACAAAACACTGAAGCTTTCTTT.

This clonotype has ten or more counts. This chain uses TRBV19 with TRBJ2-7; D ambiguous. V was clipped by 10 bases and J by 4 bases, with 17 bases between them. The CDR3 consists of 13 residues. The germline CDR1 and CDR2 sequences are LNHDA and SQIVND (reference sequence). The CDR3 region is CATSRTHPYEQYF. CDR3 sequence (DNA): TGTGCCACCTCCCGGACCCACCCTTACGAGCAGTACTTC. Together with reference TRBV19 and TRBJ2-7, the CDR3 gives the full variable domain: DGGITQSPKYLFRKEGQNVTLSCEQNLNHDAMYWYRQDPGQGLRLIYYSQIVNDFQKGDIAEGYSVSREKKESFPLTVTSAQKNPTAFYLCATSRTHPYEQYFGPGTRLTVT.

The rearrangement joins TRBV11-2 to TRBJ2-7; tentative D call: TRBD2 (5 bases). The length of the CDR3 is 12 residues. V was clipped by 5 bases and J by 7 bases, with 12 bases between them. Germline loops: CDR1 SGHAT, CDR2 FQNNGV. CDR3 protein: CASSQDWGEQYF. The CDR3 DNA reads as TGTGCCAGCAGCCAGGACTGGGGAGAGCAGTACTTC.

This chain uses TRBV20-1 with TRBJ2-5; a possible D gene is TRBD1 (6 bases). Between the trimmed V and J ends, which lost 6 bases and 2 bases, there was a span of 13 bases. The CDR3 length is 13 residues. Germline V lookup: CDR1 DFQATT, CDR2 SNEGSKA (reference sequence). This CDR3 reads CSAKRTAQETQYF. The DNA for the CDR3 is TGCAGTGCCAAAAGGACAGCGCAAGAGACCCAGTACTTC.

This clonotype has at least ten counts. The chain is built from TRBV11-2 and TRBJ2-3, with 9 nucleotides matching TRBD2. The CDR3 is 17 residues long. V lost 7 bases, J lost 4 bases, and 15 bases stayed unmatched. CDR1 is SGHAT and CDR2 is FQNNGV in the germline V gene. The CDR3 here is CASTRDYAGGPSDTQYF. The CDR3 bases are TGTGCCAGCACCCGGGACTATGCGGGAGGGCCATCAGATACGCAGTATTTT.

This clonotype came up many times. The chain uses TRBV10-3 and TRBJ1-5; 9 bases map to TRBD1. The CDR3 has 17 residues. The V gene's germline CDR1 is ENHRY and CDR2 SYGVKD. Trimming at V came to 2 bases and at J to 4 bases, leaving 9 bases not matched to a gene. CDR3 DNA sequence: TGTGCCATCAGTGAGAAGAGTCCGGGACAGGGAAATCAGCCCCAGCATTTT. Protein: CAISEKSPGQGNQPQHF.

This clonotype has a count of ten or more. The chain recombines TRBV5-4 with TRBJ1-2; maybe TRBD1 (6 bases). The V and J ends lost 0 bases and 4 bases respectively, with 10 bases between them. The CDR3 spans 14 residues. CDR1 and CDR2 from the germline V gene are SGHNT and YYREEE (reference sequence). The CDR3 DNA reads TGTGCCAGCAGCTTGGGGGCACAGGGCTATGGCTACACCTTC. Protein sequence: CASSLGAQGYGYTF.

This clonotype was found many times. The chain carries TRBV20-1 and TRBJ1-2; D unresolved. Trimming stripped 3 bases from V and 8 bases from J, with 19 bases between. The CDR3 runs 14 residues. Germline assignment: CDR1 DFQATT and CDR2 SNEGSKA (reference sequence). As DNA, the CDR3 is TGCAGTGCTAGGGAAGACTCCTATCTCGGGGGCTACACCTTC. Encoded protein: CSAREDSYLGGYTF.

This clonotype was detected ten times or more. V usage is TRBV4-2 and J usage is TRBJ1-4; no definite D call. The ends were cut back, 8 bases at V and 3 bases at J, with 13 bases in the middle. The CDR3 sequence is 14 residues long. Germline V lookup: CDR1 LGHNA, CDR2 YNFKEQ. As DNA, the CDR3 is TGTGCCAGCGCCAATTCAGAAGCTAATGAAAAACTGTTTTTT. Translating it yields CASANSEANEKLFF.

The chain joins TRBV3-1 to TRBJ2-2; no firm D call. The CDR3 covers 16 residues. Looked up from germline, CDR1 is LGHDT and CDR2 is YNNKEL (reference sequence). V was clipped by 1 base and J by 5 bases, with 14 bases between them. CDR3 sequence reads: CASSQAWDIGTGELFF. CDR3 bases: TGTGCCAGCAGCCAAGCGTGGGATATAGGAACCGGGGAGCTGTTTTTT. Using reference TRBV3-1 and TRBJ2-2 for the parts outside the CDR3, the full variable domain is DTAVSQTPKYLVTQMGNDKSIKCEQNLGHDTMYWYKQDSKKFLKIMFSYNNKELIINETVPNRFSPKSPDKAHLNLHINSLELGDSAVYFCASSQAWDIGTGELFFGEGSRLTVL.

This clonotype has ten or more counts. A junction end diverges from the germline sequence, so it may reflect a read error. The chain links TRBV7-7 to TRBJ2-3; 9 bases are shared with TRBD2. CDR1 and CDR2 (germline): SSHAT, FNYEAQ (reference sequence). This CDR3 comprises 16 residues. Written as DNA, the CDR3 is TGTGCTAGCAGCCGTCTCAGCGGGGGGAACACAGATACGCAGTATTTT. It is translated as CASSRLSGGNTDTQYF.

This clonotype has a count of ten or more. The chain has TRBV7-2 and TRBJ2-1; either TRBD1 or TRBD2 may fit D (6 bases each). The CDR3 runs to 15 residues. Between the trimmed V and J ends, which lost 5 bases and 5 bases, there was a span of 16 bases. CDR1 and CDR2 from the germline V gene are SGHTA and FQGNSA. This CDR3 is CASSPWGAANNEQFF. For the CDR3, the DNA is TGTGCCAGCAGCCCCTGGGGGGCCGCTAACAATGAGCAGTTCTTC.

This clonotype has a handful of counts. The chain uses TRBV12-3 or TRBV12-4 and TRBJ2-1; 7 positions agree with TRBD1. J was trimmed by 2 bases and V by 7 bases; bases with no gene match: 5. The CDR3 runs 14 residues. DNA of the CDR3: TGTGCCAGCACTTCGACAGGGACCTACAATGAGCAGTTCTTC. This codes for CASTSTGTYNEQFF.

The sample holds a few counts of this clonotype. One junction end does not reproduce the germline sequence, and a read error may be involved. The CDR3 reads CASTAPPEKLFF. In nucleotides, the CDR3 is TGTGCCAGCACCGCCCCGCCTGAAAAGCTGTTTTTT. The V gene is TRBV2, the J gene TRBJ1-4; no definite D call. Germline CDR1 SNHLY, CDR2 FYNNEI. There are 12 residues in the CDR3.

V is TRBV20-1 and J is TRBJ1-1; TRBD1 is a possible D gene (6 bases). The CDR3 extends over 15 amino acids. The V gene's germline CDR1 is DFQATT and CDR2 SNEGSKA (reference sequence). Trimming removed 2 bases at V and 6 bases at J, with 19 bases between. CDR3 nucleotides: TGCAGTGCTAGATTCTATCATGGGGGGGCCTCTGAAGCTTTCTTT. Translated, it gives CSARFYHGGASEAFF.

V is TRBV9 and J is TRBJ2-5; 9 positions agree with TRBD2. Germline trimming cut 4 bases from V and 5 bases from J; bases unmatched to any gene: 12. Per the germline V gene, CDR1 is SGDLS and CDR2 is YYNGEE. The CDR3 totals 16 residues. CDR3 bases: TGTGCCAGCAGCTTTAGCGGGGGAACGCAAGGCGAGACCCAGTACTTC. It translates to CASSFSGGTQGETQYF.

Many counts were recorded for this clonotype. The chain employs TRBV6-2 or TRBV6-3 and TRBJ1-2; 8 nucleotides agree with TRBD1. The CDR3 sequence is 14 residues long. Germline CDR1 reads MNHEY; CDR2 reads SVGEGT. The junction had 5 bases not matched to a gene; V was cut back by 2 bases and J by 6 bases. In DNA, the CDR3 is TGTGCCAGCAGTTACGTGGCAGGGGGCGATGGCTACACCTTC. As protein: CASSYVAGGDGYTF.

This clonotype came up many times. The chain recombines TRBV28 with TRBJ2-2; 9 bases align to TRBD1. The V and J ends lost 1 base and 4 bases, in that order; junction bases with no gene match: 7. Germline lookup yields CDR1 MDHEN and CDR2 SYDVKM. The CDR3 is 17 amino acids. The CDR3 nucleotides read TGTGCCAGCAGTTTATTAACAGGGGGCAGGGTCACCGGGGAGCTGTTTTTT. Its protein is CASSLLTGGRVTGELFF.